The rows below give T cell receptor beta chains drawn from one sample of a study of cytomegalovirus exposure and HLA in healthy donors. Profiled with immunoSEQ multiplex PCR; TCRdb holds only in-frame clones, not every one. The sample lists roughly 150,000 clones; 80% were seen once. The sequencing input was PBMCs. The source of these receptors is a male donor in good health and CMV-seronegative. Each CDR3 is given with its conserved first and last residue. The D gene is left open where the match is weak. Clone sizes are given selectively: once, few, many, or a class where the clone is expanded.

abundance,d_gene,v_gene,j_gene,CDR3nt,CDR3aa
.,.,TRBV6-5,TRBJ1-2,TGTGCCAGCAGGAGGGGGACCTTACCACTTTATGGCTACACCTTC,CASRRGTLPLYGYTF
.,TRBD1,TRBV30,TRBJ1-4,TGTGCCTGGAGACCCGGACAGGGGGCGACTAATGAAAAACTGTTTTTT,CAWRPGQGATNEKLFF
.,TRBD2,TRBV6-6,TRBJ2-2,TGTGCCAGCATCTTCTTCCGGGGGGGGGCGGGCGGGGAGCTGTTTTTT,CASIFFRGGAGGELFF
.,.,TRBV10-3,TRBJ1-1,TGTGCCATCAGTGAGCGTTTGCAGGGAACGGCTGAAGCTTTCTTT,CAISERLQGTAEAFF
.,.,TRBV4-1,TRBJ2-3,TGCGCCAGCAGCCAAGATTCGCTTGGGGGCCGAAACACAGATACGCAGTATTTT,CASSQDSLGGRNTDTQYF
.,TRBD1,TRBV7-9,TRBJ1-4,TGTGCCAGCAGCGACCGACAGGGAACTAATGAAAAACTGTTTTTT,CASSDRQGTNEKLFF
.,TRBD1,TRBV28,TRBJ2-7,TGTGCCAGCAGTTTAAGACAGGGGTCCTACGAGCAGTACTTC,CASSLRQGSYEQYF
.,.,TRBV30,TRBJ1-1,TGTGCCTGGAGTGTTGGGAGCTTGGGGAGCACTGAAGCTTTCTTT,CAWSVGSLGSTEAFF
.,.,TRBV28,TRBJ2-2,TGTGCCAGCAGTTTGCCGCGCCTAGACACCGGGGAGCTGTTTTTT,CASSLPRLDTGELFF
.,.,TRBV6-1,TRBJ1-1,TGTGCCAGCGGGACGGGACAGAACACTGAAGCTTTCTTT,CASGTGQNTEAFF
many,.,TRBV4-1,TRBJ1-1,TGCGCCAGCAGCCAAGAACTCAACACTGAAGCTTTCTTT,CASSQELNTEAFF
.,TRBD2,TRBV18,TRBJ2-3,TGTGCCAGCTCACCTCACCTAGCGGATACAGATACGCAGTATTTT,CASSPHLADTDTQYF
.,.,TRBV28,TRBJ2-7,TGTGCCAGCAGCTTCGGACAGTCTGAGCAGTACTTC,CASSFGQSEQYF
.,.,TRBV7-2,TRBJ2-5,TGTGCCAGCAGCTTACAGGGCGCAGAGACCCAGTACTTC,CASSLQGAETQYF
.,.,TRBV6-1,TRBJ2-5,TGTGCCAGCAGTGTCAGGGCGGTTCGGGAGACCCAGTACTTC,CASSVRAVRETQYF
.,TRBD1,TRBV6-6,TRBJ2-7,TGTGCCAGCAGTACCGGGACAGGCTACGAGCAGTACTTC,CASSTGTGYEQYF
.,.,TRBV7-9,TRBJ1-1,TGTGCCAGCAGCCCGACAGGCCTGGGCACTGAAGCTTTCTTT,CASSPTGLGTEAFF
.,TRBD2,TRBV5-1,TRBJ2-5,TGCGCCAGCAGCTTGGCACCAGCGGGGGAGCAAGAGACCCAGTACTTC,CASSLAPAGEQETQYF
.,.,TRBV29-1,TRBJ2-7,TGCAGCGTTGAAAAGGGCGGGGAGGACGAGCAGTACTTC,CSVEKGGEDEQYF
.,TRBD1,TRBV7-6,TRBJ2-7,TGTGCCAGCAGCTTTAGACAGGGAGCTTCCTACGAGCAGTACTTC,CASSFRQGASYEQYF
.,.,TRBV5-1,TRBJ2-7,TGCGCCAGCAGCTTGGAGGGGGGGTCCAACTACGAGCAGTACTTC,CASSLEGGSNYEQYF
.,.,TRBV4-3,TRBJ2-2,TGCGCCAGCAGCCAAGCCCATTGGGCCAACACCGGGGAGCTGTTTTTT,CASSQAHWANTGELFF
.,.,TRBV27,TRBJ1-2,TGTGCCAGCAGTTTAACAGGAGCTAACTATGGCTACACCTTC,CASSLTGANYGYTF
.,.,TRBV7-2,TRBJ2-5,TGTGCCAGCAGCTTAGCGCGCAGGGCCCTTGTCGAGGAGACCCAGTACTTC,CASSLARRALVEETQYF
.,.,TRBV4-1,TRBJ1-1,TGCGCCAGCAGCCACGGGGGAGGCACTGAAGCTTTCTTT,CASSHGGGTEAFF
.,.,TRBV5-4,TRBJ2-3,TGTGCCAGCAGCTTGGTTCGGAGCACAGATACGCAGTATTTT,CASSLVRSTDTQYF
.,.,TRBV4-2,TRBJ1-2,TGTGCCAGCAGCCAAGGGGGCAACACTAACTATGGCTACACCTTC,CASSQGGNTNYGYTF
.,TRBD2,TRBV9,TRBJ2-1,TGTGCCAGCAGCGTATGGGGCGGGGGGCAGAACAATGAGCAGTTCTTC,CASSVWGGGQNNEQFF
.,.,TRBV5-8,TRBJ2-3,TGTGCCAGCAGCTTGGGTAGAGCGGACACAGATACGCAGTATTTT,CASSLGRADTDTQYF
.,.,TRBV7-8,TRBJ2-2,TGTGCCAGCAGCCCGGCTCGGGGGTGGGACACCGGGGAGCTGTTTTTT,CASSPARGWDTGELFF
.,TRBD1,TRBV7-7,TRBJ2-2,TGTGCTAGCAGCAATACAGGGGGCACCGGGGAGCTGTTTTTT,CASSNTGGTGELFF
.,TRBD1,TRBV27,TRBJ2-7,TGTGCCAGCAGTTCCCTGACAGGGGGCCCCTACGAGCAGTACTTC,CASSSLTGGPYEQYF
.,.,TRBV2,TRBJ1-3,TGTGCCAGCAGCGCAGGGCGGGATACCATATATTTT,CASSAGRDTIYF
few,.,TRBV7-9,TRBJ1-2,TGTGCCAGCAGCTTCCCAACGGGGGGGCGCGGCTATGGCTACACCTTC,CASSFPTGGRGYGYTF
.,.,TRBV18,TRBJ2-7,TGTGCCAGCTCACCACCCTCCTCAGGTGAGCAGTACTTC,CASSPPSSGEQYF
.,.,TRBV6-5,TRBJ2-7,TGTGCCAGCAGTTACTCATTAGTAAAAAGCTCCTACGAGCAGTACTTC,CASSYSLVKSSYEQYF
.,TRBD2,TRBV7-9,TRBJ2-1,TGTGCCAGCAGCTCTCCGGGACTAGCTCTGGAGCAGTTCTTC,CASSSPGLALEQFF
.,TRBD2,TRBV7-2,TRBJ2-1,TGTGCCAGCAGCTTAGGGGCGGGACTAGCGGGGGTAGATGAGCAGTTCTTC,CASSLGAGLAGVDEQFF
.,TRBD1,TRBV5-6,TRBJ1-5,TGTGCCAGCAGCCGATATGGGGGACAGGGTAATCAGCCCCAGCATTTT,CASSRYGGQGNQPQHF
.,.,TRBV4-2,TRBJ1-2,TGTGCCAGCAGCCCAGAGGGCAGGCTTAACTATGGCTACACCTTC,CASSPEGRLNYGYTF
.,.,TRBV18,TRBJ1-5,TGTGCCAGCTCACCAACGGGGGGCTTCGGTAGTCAGCCCCAGCATTTT,CASSPTGGFGSQPQHF
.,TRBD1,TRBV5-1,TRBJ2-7,TGCGCCAGCACCCCCGGGACAGGGGTGTACGAGCAGTACTTC,CASTPGTGVYEQYF
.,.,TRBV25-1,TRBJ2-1,TGTGCCAGCAGTCGCGGAGGAGGGGCGGACAATGAGCAGTTCTTC,CASSRGGGADNEQFF
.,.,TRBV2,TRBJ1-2,TGTGCCAGCAGTGAACAGTTCTATGGCTACACCTTC,CASSEQFYGYTF
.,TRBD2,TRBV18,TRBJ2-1,TGTGCCAGCTCACCGGCGGGAGCCAATGAGCAGTTCTTC,CASSPAGANEQFF
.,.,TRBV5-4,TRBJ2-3,TGTGCCAGCAGCTTTATCGGGGGGCCAGCAGATACGCAGTATTTT,CASSFIGGPADTQYF
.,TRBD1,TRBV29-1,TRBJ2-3,TGCAGCGGCGGACAGGGGGCAGGAGATACGCAGTATTTT,CSGGQGAGDTQYF
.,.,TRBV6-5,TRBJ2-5,TGTGCCAGCAGTTACTCCTCTGTCCAGGAGACCCAGTACTTC,CASSYSSVQETQYF
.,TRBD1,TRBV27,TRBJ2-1,TGTGCCAGCAGGCTGGCTCCGGGACAGCCACTCAATGAGCAGTTCTTC,CASRLAPGQPLNEQFF
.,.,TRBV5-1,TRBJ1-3,TGCGCCAGCAGCTCCCACGGAGCCTCTGGAAACACCATATATTTT,CASSSHGASGNTIYF
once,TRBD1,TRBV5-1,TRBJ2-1,TGCGCCAGCAGCTTGGAGGGGGCGACCTACAATGAGCAGTTCTTC,CASSLEGATYNEQFF
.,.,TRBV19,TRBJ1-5,TGTGCCAGTAGTATTAGGGGCCAAAATCAGCCCCAGCATTTT,CASSIRGQNQPQHF
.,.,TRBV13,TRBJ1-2,TGTGCCAGCAGCTTCAATAGGGGAGGCGTCTATGGCTACACCTTC,CASSFNRGGVYGYTF
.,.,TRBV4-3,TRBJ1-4,TGCGCCAGCAGCCAAGACAGGGCATTTGGTCTACAGGAAAAACTGTTTTTT,CASSQDRAFGLQEKLFF
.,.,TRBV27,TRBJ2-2,TGTGCCAGCAGTTCCCCCTCGCTGGGCCCTGGAGAGCTGTTTTTT,CASSSPSLGPGELFF
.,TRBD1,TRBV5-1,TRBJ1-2,TGCGCCAGCAGCTTGGTAGGACAGGGGGCAGTCGGCTACACCTTC,CASSLVGQGAVGYTF
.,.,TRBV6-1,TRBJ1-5,TGTGCCAGCAGTGAATCAAGGGCGGCAGGGGTTGTTCAGCCCCAGCATTTT,CASSESRAAGVVQPQHF